The T cell receptor (beta chain) described here comes from a study of blood T cell repertoires in COVID-19. Germline CDR1 reads KGHDR; CDR2 reads SFDVKD. The CDR3 extends over 14 amino acids. J lost 3 bases, V lost 7 bases, and 5 bases had no gene match. Sequencing was performed with immunoSEQ multiplex PCR; in TCRdb, only in-frame clones are kept and a portion is missing. The sample has roughly 130,000 clones, about 89% seen once. The sequencing input was peripheral blood. The chain recombines TRBV24-1 with TRBJ1-5; 7 bases are a match to TRBD1. The TCR originated in a woman aged 60-75 years with acute or convalescent COVID-19. DNA for the CDR3: TGTGCCACCAGCCTAACAGGGGACAATCAGCCCCAGCATTTT. Residues: CATSLTGDNQPQHF.